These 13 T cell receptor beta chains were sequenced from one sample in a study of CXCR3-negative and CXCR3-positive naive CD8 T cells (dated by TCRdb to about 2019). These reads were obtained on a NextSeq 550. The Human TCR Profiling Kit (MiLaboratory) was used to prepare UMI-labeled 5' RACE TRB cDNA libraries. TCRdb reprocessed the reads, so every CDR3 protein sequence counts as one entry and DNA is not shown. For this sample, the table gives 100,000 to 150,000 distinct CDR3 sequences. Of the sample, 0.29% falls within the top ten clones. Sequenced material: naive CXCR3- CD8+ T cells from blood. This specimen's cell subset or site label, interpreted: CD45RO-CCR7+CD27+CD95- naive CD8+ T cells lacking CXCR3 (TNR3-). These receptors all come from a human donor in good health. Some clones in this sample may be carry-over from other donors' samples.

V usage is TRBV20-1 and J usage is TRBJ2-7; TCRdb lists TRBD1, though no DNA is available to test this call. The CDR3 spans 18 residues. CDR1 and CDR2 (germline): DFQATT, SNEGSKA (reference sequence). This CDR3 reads CSARLLYRGASSSYEQYF.

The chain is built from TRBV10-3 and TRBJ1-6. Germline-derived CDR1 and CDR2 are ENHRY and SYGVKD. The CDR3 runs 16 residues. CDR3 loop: CAISDGELSYNSPLHF.

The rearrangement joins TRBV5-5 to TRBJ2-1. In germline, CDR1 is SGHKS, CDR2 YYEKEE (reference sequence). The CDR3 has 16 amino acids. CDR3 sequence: CASSGTWGGSYNEQFF.

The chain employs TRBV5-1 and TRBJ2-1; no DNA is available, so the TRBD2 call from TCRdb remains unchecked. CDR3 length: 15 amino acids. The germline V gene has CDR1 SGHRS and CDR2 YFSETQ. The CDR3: CASSFTGGLNNEQFF. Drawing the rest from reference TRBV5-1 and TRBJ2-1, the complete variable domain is KAGVTQTPRYLIKTRGQQVTLSCSPISGHRSVSWYQQTPGQGLQFLFEYFSETQRNKGNFPGRFSGRQFSNSRSEMNVSTLELGDSALYLCASSFTGGLNNEQFFGPGTRLTVL.

The CDR3 protein is CASSPITRDRGRDEAFF. This rearrangement joins TRBV7-2 to TRBJ1-1; lacking DNA, the TRBD1 call made by TCRdb goes unchecked. Germline V lookup: CDR1 SGHTA, CDR2 FQGNSA. This CDR3 is built from 17 residues.

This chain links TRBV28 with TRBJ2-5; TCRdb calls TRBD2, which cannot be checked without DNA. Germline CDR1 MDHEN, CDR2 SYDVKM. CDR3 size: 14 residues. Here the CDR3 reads CASSGEGVPETQYF. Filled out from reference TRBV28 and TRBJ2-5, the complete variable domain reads DVKVTQSSRYLVKRTGEKVFLECVQDMDHENMFWYRQDPGLGLRLIYFSYDVKMKEKGDIPEGYSVSREKKERFSLILESASTNQTSMYLCASSGEGVPETQYFGPGTRLLVL.

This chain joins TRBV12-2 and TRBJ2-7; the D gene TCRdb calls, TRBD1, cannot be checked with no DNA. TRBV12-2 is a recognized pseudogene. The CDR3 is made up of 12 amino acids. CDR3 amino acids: CARTGVNYEQYF.

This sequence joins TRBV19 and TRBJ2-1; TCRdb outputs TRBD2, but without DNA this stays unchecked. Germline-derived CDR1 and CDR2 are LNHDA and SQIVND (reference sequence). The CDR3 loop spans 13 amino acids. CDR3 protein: CASSWRTYNEQFF.

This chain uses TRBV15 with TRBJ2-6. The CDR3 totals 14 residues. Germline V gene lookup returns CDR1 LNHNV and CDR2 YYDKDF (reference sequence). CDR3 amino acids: CATSRGSGANVLTF.

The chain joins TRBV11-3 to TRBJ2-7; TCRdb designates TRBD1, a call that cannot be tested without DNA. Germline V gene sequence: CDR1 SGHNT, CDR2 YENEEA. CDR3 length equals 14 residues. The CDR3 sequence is CASSFGQGDYEQYF.

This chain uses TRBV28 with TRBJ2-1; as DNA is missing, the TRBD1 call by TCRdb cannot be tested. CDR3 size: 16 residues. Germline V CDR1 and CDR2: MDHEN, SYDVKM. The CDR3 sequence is CASSFLGHHSYNEQFF. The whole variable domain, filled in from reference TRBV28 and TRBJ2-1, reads DVKVTQSSRYLVKRTGEKVFLECVQDMDHENMFWYRQDPGLGLRLIYFSYDVKMKEKGDIPEGYSVSREKKERFSLILESASTNQTSMYLCASSFLGHHSYNEQFFGPGTRLTVL.

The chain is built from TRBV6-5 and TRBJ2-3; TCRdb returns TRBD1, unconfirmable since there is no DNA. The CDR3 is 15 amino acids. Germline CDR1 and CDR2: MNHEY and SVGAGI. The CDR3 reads CASSPAPDSTDTQYF.

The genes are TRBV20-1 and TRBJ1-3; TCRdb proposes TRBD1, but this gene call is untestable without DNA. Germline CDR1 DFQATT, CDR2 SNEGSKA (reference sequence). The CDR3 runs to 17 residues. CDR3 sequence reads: CSARGSPRQGAGNTIYF.